The source of this TCR beta chain is a study of regulatory T cells. Broader study findings: Skewed V and J usage and few unique V-J pairs marked patient repertoires, most in Tregs.

The V and J ends lost 5 bases and 8 bases, in that order; junction bases with no gene match: 11. The CDR3 has 17 amino acids. From germline, CDR1 is MDHEN and CDR2 SYDVKM. The primer mix had 52 TRBV and 13 TRBJ primers. TCRdb's table, derived via immunoSEQ multiplex PCR, lists solely in-frame clones and lacks some. The table records about 20,000 clones, over 85% of them present only once. Patients aged 2 to 39 years had fewer naive and more memory CD4+ and CD8+ T cells. Regarding this clone: Its antigen is still unknown.

The clonotype originates from a child aged 2 to 15 with CD3G deficiency. V gene TRBV28 combines with J gene TRBJ2-1; 14 nucleotides align to TRBD2. Sequencing was done on a sample of CD8+ T cells sorted from blood. This CDR3 is CASSHLTSGRAADEQFF. DNA for the CDR3: TGTGCCAGCAGTCACCTGACTAGCGGGAGGGCCGCGGATGAGCAGTTCTTC.